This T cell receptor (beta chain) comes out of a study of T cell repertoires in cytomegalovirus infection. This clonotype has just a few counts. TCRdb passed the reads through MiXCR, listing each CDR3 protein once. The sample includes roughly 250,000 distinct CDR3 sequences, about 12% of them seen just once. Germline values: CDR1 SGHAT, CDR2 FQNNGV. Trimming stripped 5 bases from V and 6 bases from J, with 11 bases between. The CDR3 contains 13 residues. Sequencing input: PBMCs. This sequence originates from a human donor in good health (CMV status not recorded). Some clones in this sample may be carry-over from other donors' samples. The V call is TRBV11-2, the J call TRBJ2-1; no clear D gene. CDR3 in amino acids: CASSPLSFNEQFF. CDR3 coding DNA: TGTGCCAGCAGCCCGCTTAGCTTCAATGAGCAGTTCTTC.